These T cell receptor beta chains were read from a single sample in a study of molecular identifiers for immune sequencing clone quantification. In TCRdb, the PCR reads were re-called with MiXCR into one record per CDR3 protein. The sample consists of approximately 500,000 distinct CDR3 sequences, roughly 24% of them appearing once. Sequenced input: naive CD8+ T cells from blood, with Jurkat cell RNA spiked in. All receptors derive from a human donor in good health. Some libraries in this study had Jurkat cell RNA spiked in. Both conserved end residues are part of each CDR3.

TRBJ1-4 TRBV9 CASSVEGRPNEKLFF
TRBJ1-1 TRBV30 CAWSVGDSEAFF
TRBJ2-2 TRBV7-2 CASSLERRELFF
TRBJ2-7 TRBV7-6 CASSLTLAHEQYF
TRBJ1-2 TRBV19 CASSIKNYGYTF
TRBJ2-6 TRBV11-2 CASQITGGANVLTF
TRBJ2-1 TRBV19 CASSIAVWGHEQFF
TRBJ2-7 TRBV28 CASSFRRGGEQYF
TRBJ2-1 TRBV7-3 CASSLKGGDEQFF
TRBJ1-1 TRBV6-5 CASSYAWDEGAEAFF
TRBJ1-2 TRBV6-2/TRBV6-3 CASSYSRQGDYGYTF
TRBJ1-5 TRBV11-3 CASSRIGESNQPQHF
TRBJ1-5 TRBV12-3/TRBV12-4 CASSLGDHSQPQHF